This TCR beta chain was sequenced in a study of T cell responses to AZD1222 COVID-19 vaccine (dated by TCRdb to the early 2020s). Regarding the research as a whole: TCR sequencing was performed for about 250 trial participants, of whom about 200 were given two doses of AZD1222 and some 26 were given two doses of MenACWY control vaccine. Enrollment into the trials was organized by age into subgroups of 18-55, 56-69 and 70-plus years, and those subgroups contained roughly 140, 27 and 60 TCR-sequenced participants, respectively. Study-wide findings and limitations: Conclusions about previously exposed vaccinees were limited because only 6 or 7 AZD1222 recipients were SARS-CoV-2 seropositive at baseline. The 56-69-year group was small, and its depth increase did not reach significance, likely because of low power. Because no day 14 peak-response samples were available, repertoires were characterized only after the peak T cell response. The whole spike protein was spanned by vaccine-associated CD4 TCRs, and dominant responses were seen in regions 160-218 and 743-854. After two AZD1222 doses, spike-specific TCR breadth and depth were significantly higher than at day 0 and than in MenACWY recipients. Reportedly, almost half of the unique spike-specific TCRs recognized epitopes lying outside the regions that are mutated in the B.1.351 and B.1.1.7 variants. Participants were mostly white British, with more females than males. The authors suggested clonal diversity may have been underestimated.

Points on this clone: The specificity of this receptor is unknown. The input lacks base qualities; no much larger clone sits a single base away.

The CDR3 regions of human TCRbeta chains were analyzed by immunosequencing. Per the original workflow: Repertoire TCRs were checked for matches against a reference library of SARS-CoV-2-specific TCRs that had been generated using the MIRA antigen-specificity platform. Breadth was defined as the fraction of unique TCRs that were SARS-CoV-2-associated, and depth was defined as the fraction of total T cells that were SARS-CoV-2-associated. Using the MIRA data, every spike-specific TCR was mapped to the spike region that the TCR reacted to and assigned to either a CD4 or a CD8 class. Log10-transformed breadth and depth values were compared by one-way ANOVA with Sidak's multiple comparisons tests. Sourced from immuneACCESS, this table was stored by TCRdb with only in-frame sequences that have V and J called. A share of the clones is absent; for the studies checked, an unresolved V gene accounts for under half, and the remainder has no known explanation. Clone size and the V and J calls come from that table; the DNA yielded D and trimming. The sample data list under 20,000 clones, and around 80% of these were observed just once. The ten top clones hold 14% of the sample.

This specimen's time point label, interpreted: about 28 days (+/-7) after the second vaccine dose. AZD1222 recipients with second doses at about 4 weeks or about 12 weeks were pooled, because spike-specific TCR depth and breadth did not differ between schedules. Vaccinee samples came from UK trials COV001 and COV002, including a single-blind randomized controlled phase 2/3 trial of AZD1222 (ChAdOx1 nCoV-19) in healthy adults. For TCRbeta chain sequencing, PBMC samples from trial participants were taken at day 0 and at day 28 after the second dose. As encoded in the germline V gene, CDR1 is MDHEN while CDR2 is SYDVKM. The CDR3 starts with the cysteine, ends with the phenylalanine, and has 11 residues. Left in the record is the CDR3 DNA by itself, 33 bases read in frame from the first base. V gives up 6 bases and J gives up 5 bases, and the segment between their germline ends measures 5 bases.

The chain is encoded by TRBV28 joined to TRBJ1-3; too little of a D gene remains to name it. Sequencing was performed on peripheral blood, taken 28 days after the second AZD1222 dose. This TCR came from an adult who received the AZD1222 COVID-19 vaccine. The bases read TGTGCCAGCAGGATCCGAAACACCATATATTTT. The encoded protein is CASRIRNTIYF. The full variable domain, completed from the reference TRBV28 and TRBJ1-3 proteins outside the CDR3, reads DVKVTQSSRYLVKRTGEKVFLECVQDMDHENMFWYRQDPGLGLRLIYFSYDVKMKEKGDIPEGYSVSREKKERFSLILESASTNQTSMYLCASRIRNTIYFGEGSWLTVV.